The clone carrying this TCR beta chain showed up just a few times. Sequenced material consisted of expressed TCRB transcripts (all of the isolated RNA was reverse transcribed). Clones were read by immunoSEQ multiplex PCR, and TCRdb kept only the in-frame ones, dropping some. The sample lists hundreds of thousands of clones; around 15% were seen once. J gave up 4 bases and V 1 base, and 4 bases lay outside the gene matches. CDR3 length: 15 amino acids. CDR1 is SGHNT, CDR2 YYREEE, per germline (reference sequence). The data were taken from a study of beta chain features in type 1 diabetes. Sequencing was carried out using naive CD4+ T cells from blood. The V and J genes are TRBV5-4 and TRBJ2-2; 7 bases are a match to TRBD2. The sequence was collected from a man between 18 and 29 years old in good health. The CDR3 loop is CASSLWEGSTGELFF. Here the CDR3 DNA reads TGTGCCAGCAGCTTGTGGGAGGGCTCCACCGGGGAGCTGTTTTTT.